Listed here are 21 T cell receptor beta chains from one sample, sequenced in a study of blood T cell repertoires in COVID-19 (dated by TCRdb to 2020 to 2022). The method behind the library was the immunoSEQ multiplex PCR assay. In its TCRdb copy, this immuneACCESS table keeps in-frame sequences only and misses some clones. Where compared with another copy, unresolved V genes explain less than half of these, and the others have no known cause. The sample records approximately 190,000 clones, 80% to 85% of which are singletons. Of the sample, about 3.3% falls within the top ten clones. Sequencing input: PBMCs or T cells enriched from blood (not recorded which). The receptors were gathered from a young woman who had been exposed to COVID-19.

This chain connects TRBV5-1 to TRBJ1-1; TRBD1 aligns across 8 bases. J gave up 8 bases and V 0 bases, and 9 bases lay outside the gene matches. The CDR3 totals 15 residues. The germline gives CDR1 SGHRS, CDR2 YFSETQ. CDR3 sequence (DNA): TGCGCCAGCAGCTTGGAGGGCAGGGGGCTTGAAGAAGCTTTCTTT. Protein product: CASSLEGRGLEEAFF. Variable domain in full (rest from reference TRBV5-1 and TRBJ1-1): KAGVTQTPRYLIKTRGQQVTLSCSPISGHRSVSWYQQTPGQGLQFLFEYFSETQRNKGNFPGRFSGRQFSNSRSEMNVSTLELGDSALYLCASSLEGRGLEEAFFGQGTRLTVV.

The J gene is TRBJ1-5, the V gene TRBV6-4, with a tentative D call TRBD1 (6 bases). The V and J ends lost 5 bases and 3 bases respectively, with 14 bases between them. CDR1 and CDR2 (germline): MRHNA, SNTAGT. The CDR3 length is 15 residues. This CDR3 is CASSPEGGTNQPQHF. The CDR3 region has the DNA TGTGCCAGCAGTCCGGAGGGGGGGACCAATCAGCCCCAGCATTTT.

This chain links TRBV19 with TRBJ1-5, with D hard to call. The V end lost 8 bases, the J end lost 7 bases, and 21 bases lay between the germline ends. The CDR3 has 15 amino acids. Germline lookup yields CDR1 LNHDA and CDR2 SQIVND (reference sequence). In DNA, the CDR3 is TGTGCCAGTTCCGTGGGAGGGCTATCCGGGCAGCCCCAGCATTTT. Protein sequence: CASSVGGLSGQPQHF. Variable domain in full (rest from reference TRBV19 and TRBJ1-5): DGGITQSPKYLFRKEGQNVTLSCEQNLNHDAMYWYRQDPGQGLRLIYYSQIVNDFQKGDIAEGYSVSREKKESFPLTVTSAQKNPTAFYLCASSVGGLSGQPQHFGDGTRLSIL.

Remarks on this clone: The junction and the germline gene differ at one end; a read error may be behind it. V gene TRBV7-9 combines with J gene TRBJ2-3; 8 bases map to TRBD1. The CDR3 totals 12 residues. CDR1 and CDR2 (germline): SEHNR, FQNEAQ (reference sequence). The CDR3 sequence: CASSLEGRDRRF. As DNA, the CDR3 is TGTGCCAGCAGCTTAGAGGGTCGGGACAGGAGATTT.

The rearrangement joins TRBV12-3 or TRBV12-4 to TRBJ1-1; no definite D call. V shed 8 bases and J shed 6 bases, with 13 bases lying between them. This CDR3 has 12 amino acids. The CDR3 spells CASGKEMAEAFF. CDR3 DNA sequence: TGTGCCAGCGGAAAGGAGATGGCTGAAGCTTTCTTT.

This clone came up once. The CDR3 sequence: CASSPRTSGLQETQYF. Written as DNA, the CDR3 is TGCGCCAGCAGCCCAAGGACTAGCGGCTTACAAGAGACCCAGTACTTC. The chain employs TRBV5-1 and TRBJ2-5; 10 nucleotides match TRBD2. There are 16 residues in the CDR3. Germline V gene lookup returns CDR1 SGHRS and CDR2 YFSETQ. Losses at the gene ends were 4 bases for V and 2 bases for J; bases not matched to a gene: 8.

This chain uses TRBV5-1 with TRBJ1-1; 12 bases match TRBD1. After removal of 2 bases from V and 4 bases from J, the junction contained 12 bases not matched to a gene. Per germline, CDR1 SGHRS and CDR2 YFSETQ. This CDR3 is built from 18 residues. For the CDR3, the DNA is TGCGCCAGCAGCTTCAACCCGGGACAGGGGGCGACCCGCACTGAAGCTTTCTTT. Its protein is CASSFNPGQGATRTEAFF.

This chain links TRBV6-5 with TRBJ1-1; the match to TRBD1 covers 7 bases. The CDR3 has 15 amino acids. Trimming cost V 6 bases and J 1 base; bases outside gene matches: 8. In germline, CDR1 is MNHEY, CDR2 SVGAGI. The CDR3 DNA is TGTGCCAGCAGCTTCTCCCGGACAGGGAACACTGAAGCTTTCTTT. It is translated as CASSFSRTGNTEAFF.

Written as DNA, the CDR3 is TGTGCCAGCTCACCTTACCAAGACAGTGAAAAACTGTTTTTT. It codes for CASSPYQDSEKLFF. This chain links TRBV18 with TRBJ1-4; tentative D call: TRBD1 (5 bases). CDR1 KGHSH and CDR2 LQKENI come from the germline V gene. The length of the CDR3 is 14 residues. Trimming took 3 bases from V and 7 from J, leaving 12 bases between them.

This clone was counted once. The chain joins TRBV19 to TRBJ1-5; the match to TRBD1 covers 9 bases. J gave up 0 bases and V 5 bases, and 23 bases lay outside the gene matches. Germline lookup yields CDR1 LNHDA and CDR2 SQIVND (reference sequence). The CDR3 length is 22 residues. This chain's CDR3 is CASSGAGTGTVFFDFSNQPQHF. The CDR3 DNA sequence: TGTGCCAGTAGTGGGGCCGGGACAGGGACTGTGTTCTTTGATTTTAGCAATCAGCCCCAGCATTTT.

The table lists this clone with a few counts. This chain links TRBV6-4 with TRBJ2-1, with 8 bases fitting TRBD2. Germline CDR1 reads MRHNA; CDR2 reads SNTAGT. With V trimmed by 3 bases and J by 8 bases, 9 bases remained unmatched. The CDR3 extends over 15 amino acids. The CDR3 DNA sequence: TGTGCCAGCAGTGAGACTAGCGCCTCAACCGATGAGCAGTTCTTC. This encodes CASSETSASTDEQFF.

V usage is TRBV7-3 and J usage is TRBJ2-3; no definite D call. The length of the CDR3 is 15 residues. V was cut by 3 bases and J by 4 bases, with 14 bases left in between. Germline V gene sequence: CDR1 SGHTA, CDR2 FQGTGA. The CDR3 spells CASSLSLLGPDTQYF. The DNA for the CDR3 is TGTGCCAGCAGCTTGAGTCTCCTTGGTCCAGATACGCAGTATTTT.

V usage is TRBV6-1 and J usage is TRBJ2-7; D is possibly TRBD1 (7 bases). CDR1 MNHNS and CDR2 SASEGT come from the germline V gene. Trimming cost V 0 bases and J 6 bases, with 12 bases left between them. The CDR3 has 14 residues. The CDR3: CASSEAEGAGEQYF. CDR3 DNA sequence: TGTGCCAGCAGTGAAGCGGAGGGGGCGGGCGAGCAGTACTTC.

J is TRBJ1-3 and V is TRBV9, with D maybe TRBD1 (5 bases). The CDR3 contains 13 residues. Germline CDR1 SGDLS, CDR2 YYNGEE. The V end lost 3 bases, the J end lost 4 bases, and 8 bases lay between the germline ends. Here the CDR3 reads CASSAGGGNTIYF. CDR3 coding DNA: TGTGCCAGCAGCGCTGGGGGGGGAAACACCATATATTTT.

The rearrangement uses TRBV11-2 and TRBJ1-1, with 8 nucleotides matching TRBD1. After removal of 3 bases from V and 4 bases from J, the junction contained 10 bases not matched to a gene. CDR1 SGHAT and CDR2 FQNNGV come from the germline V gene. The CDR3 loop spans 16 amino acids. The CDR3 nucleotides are TGTGCCAGCAGCTTTAACAGGGGGATCGAGGGCACTGAAGCTTTCTTT. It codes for CASSFNRGIEGTEAFF.

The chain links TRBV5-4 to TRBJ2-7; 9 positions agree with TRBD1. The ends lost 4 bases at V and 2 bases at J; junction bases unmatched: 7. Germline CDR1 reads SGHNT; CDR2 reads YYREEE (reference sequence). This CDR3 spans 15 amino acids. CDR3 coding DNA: TGTGCCAGCAGCGAGAGACAGGGGGGGGCCTACGAGCAGTACTTC. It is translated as CASSERQGGAYEQYF.

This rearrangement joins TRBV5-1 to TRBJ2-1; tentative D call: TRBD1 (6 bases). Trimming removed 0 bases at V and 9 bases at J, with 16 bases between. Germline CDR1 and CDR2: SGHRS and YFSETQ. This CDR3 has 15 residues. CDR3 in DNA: TGCGCCAGCAGCTTGGAGGGGGACACAAATAGTGAGCAGTTCTTC. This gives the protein CASSLEGDTNSEQFF. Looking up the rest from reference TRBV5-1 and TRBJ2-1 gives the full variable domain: KAGVTQTPRYLIKTRGQQVTLSCSPISGHRSVSWYQQTPGQGLQFLFEYFSETQRNKGNFPGRFSGRQFSNSRSEMNVSTLELGDSALYLCASSLEGDTNSEQFFGPGTRLTVL.

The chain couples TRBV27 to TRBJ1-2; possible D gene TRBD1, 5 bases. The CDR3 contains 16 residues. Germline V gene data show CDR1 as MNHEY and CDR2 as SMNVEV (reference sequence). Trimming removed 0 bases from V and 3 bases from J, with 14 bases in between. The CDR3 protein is CASSLSIGRADYGYTF. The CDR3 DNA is TGTGCCAGCAGTTTATCGATCGGCAGGGCGGACTATGGCTACACCTTC.

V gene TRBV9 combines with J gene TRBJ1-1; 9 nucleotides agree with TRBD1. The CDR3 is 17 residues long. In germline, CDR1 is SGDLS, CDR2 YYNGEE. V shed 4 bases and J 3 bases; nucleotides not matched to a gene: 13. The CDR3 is CASSTAGTGYYDTEAFF. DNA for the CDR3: TGTGCCAGCAGCACTGCCGGGACAGGGTATTATGACACTGAAGCTTTCTTT.

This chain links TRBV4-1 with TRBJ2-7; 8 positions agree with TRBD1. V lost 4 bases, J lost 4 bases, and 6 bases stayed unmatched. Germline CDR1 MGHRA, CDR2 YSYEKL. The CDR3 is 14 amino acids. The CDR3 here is CASSPGQGWYEQYF. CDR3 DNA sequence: TGCGCCAGCAGCCCCGGACAGGGATGGTACGAGCAGTACTTC.

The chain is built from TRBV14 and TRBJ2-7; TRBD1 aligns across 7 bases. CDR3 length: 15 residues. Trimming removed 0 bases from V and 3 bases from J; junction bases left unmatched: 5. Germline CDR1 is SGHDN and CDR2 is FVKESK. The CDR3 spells CASSQDSGTVYEQYF. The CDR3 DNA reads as TGTGCCAGCAGCCAAGATTCCGGGACAGTCTACGAGCAGTACTTC.